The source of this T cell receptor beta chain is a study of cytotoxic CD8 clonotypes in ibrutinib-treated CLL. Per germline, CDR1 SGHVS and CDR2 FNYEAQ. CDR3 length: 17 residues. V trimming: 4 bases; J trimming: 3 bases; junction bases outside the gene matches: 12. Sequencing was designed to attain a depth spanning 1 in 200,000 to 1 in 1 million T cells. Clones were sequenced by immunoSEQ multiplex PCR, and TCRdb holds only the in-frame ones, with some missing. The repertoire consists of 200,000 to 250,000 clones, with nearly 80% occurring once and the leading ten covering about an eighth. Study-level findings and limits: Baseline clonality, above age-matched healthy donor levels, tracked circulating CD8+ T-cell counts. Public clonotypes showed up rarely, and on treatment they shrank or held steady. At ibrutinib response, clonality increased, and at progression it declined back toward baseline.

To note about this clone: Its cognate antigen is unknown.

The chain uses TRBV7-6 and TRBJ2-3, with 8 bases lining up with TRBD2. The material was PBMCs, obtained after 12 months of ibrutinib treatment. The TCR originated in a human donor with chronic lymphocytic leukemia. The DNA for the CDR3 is TGTGCCAGCAGCTCCGCGGGAGGCCAACTACTAACAGATACGCAGTATTTT. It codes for CASSSAGGQLLTDTQYF.